The 30 T cell receptor beta chains below were found in one sample sequenced in a study of blood T cell repertoires in COVID-19. Here immunoSEQ multiplex PCR was the method, and the copy in TCRdb shows in-frame clones only, minus some. The table records around 260,000 clones, 88% of them present only once. Sequenced: peripheral blood. These receptors were taken from a man aged 55 to 70 who had recovered from COVID-19.

This clone was seen only once. This chain joins TRBV7-9 and TRBJ1-5; a weak D match, TRBD1 (5 bases). The CDR3 sequence is 14 residues long. Germline V CDR1 and CDR2: SEHNR, FQNEAQ (reference sequence). V lost 5 bases and J lost 5, with 13 bases in between. The CDR3 here is CASSDIDSYQPQHF. DNA for the CDR3: TGTGCCAGCAGCGACATCGACAGTTATCAGCCCCAGCATTTT.

This clone was detected once. This rearrangement joins TRBV18 to TRBJ1-2, with 7 bases matching TRBD1. The CDR3 is 15 residues long. Germline V gives CDR1 KGHSH, CDR2 LQKENI. Trimming took 2 bases from V and 4 from J; bases not matched to a gene: 7. CDR3 sequence (DNA): TGTGCCAGCTCACCAATCGACAGGGAGGTCTATGGCTACACCTTC. Amino acids: CASSPIDREVYGYTF.

V and J are TRBV19 and TRBJ2-5; 12 bases are shared with TRBD1. J lost 4 bases, V lost 2 bases, and 8 bases had no gene match. The CDR3 loop spans 17 amino acids. The germline CDR1 and CDR2 sequences are LNHDA and SQIVND (reference sequence). DNA of the CDR3: TGTGCCAGTAGTATACGCCCGGGACAGGGGGCCATAGAGACCCAGTACTTC. Its translation is CASSIRPGQGAIETQYF.

The J gene is TRBJ1-5, the V gene TRBV7-2, with D possibly matching TRBD1 (6 bases). Germline V gene sequence: CDR1 SGHTA, CDR2 FQGNSA. The CDR3 has 17 amino acids. Deletions cut 1 base from V and 4 bases from J, with 17 bases between. The CDR3: CASSLVGGGARNQPQHF. The CDR3 bases are TGTGCCAGCAGCTTAGTTGGGGGGGGCGCGAGGAATCAGCCCCAGCATTTT.

The chain links TRBV5-1 to TRBJ1-4; D may be TRBD1 (5 bases). This CDR3 is 15 amino acids long. V was cut by 4 bases and J by 2 bases, with 12 bases left in between. Germline values: CDR1 SGHRS, CDR2 YFSETQ. The CDR3 DNA sequence: TGCGCCAGCAGCCCCAGGGACTTCACTAATGAAAAACTGTTTTTT. Its translation: CASSPRDFTNEKLFF.

This chain uses TRBV7-8 with TRBJ2-5; 9 bases map to TRBD2. Germline CDR1 SGHVS, CDR2 FQNEAQ. The CDR3 is 17 amino acids. V shed 0 bases and J 4 bases; nucleotides not matched to a gene: 9. Here the CDR3 DNA reads TGTGCCAGCAGCTTAGCTCTTAGCGGGGGATTTCGAGAGACCCAGTACTTC. Translated, it gives CASSLALSGGFRETQYF.

The gene calls are TRBV7-8 and TRBJ1-5; possibly TRBD1 for D (6 bases). Trimming cost V 1 base and J 8 bases, with 21 bases left between them. CDR3 length: 17 amino acids. Germline loops: CDR1 SGHVS, CDR2 FQNEAQ. The chain's CDR3 is CASSLGTGQTQRKPQHF. DNA for the CDR3: TGTGCCAGCAGCTTAGGTACGGGACAAACGCAAAGGAAGCCCCAGCATTTT.

The chain recombines TRBV10-3 with TRBJ1-5, with D perhaps TRBD1 (6 bases). CDR1 and CDR2 from the germline V gene are ENHRY and SYGVKD. V was pared by 0 bases and J by 7 bases, with 19 bases between. The CDR3 has 17 residues. CDR3 DNA: TGTGCCATCAGTGAGTCGATTGGGAACAGGGCTGGCCAGCCCCAGCATTTT. Its protein product is CAISESIGNRAGQPQHF.

V usage is TRBV3-1 (or the pseudogene TRBV3-2) and J usage is TRBJ1-3; D gene unclear. This CDR3 is built from 15 residues. Germline CDR1 and CDR2: LGHDT and YNNKEL (reference sequence). Trimming left V 1 base short and J 0 bases short, with 7 bases between. The CDR3 here is CASSQGRSSGNTIYF. CDR3 sequence (DNA): TGTGCCAGCAGCCAAGGTAGGAGCTCTGGAAACACCATATATTTT.

The chain links TRBV4-2 to TRBJ1-3; 7 bases map to TRBD1. With 4 bases clipped from V and 4 bases from J, the junction kept 13 bases outside the gene matches. The CDR3 extends over 17 amino acids. CDR1 is LGHNA, CDR2 YNFKEQ, per germline. The CDR3 nucleotides read TGTGCCAGCAGCCCCAGACCCACAGGGGCATCGGGAAACACCATATATTTT. Protein sequence: CASSPRPTGASGNTIYF.

In the case of this clone: At the DNA level, this CDR3 is encoded by other sequences in the same sample as well. The chain employs TRBV9 and TRBJ2-1, with D possibly TRBD2 on 5 matching bases. The ends were cut back, 3 bases at V and 4 bases at J, with 8 bases in the middle. This CDR3 has 13 amino acids. Germline loops: CDR1 SGDLS, CDR2 YYNGEE. For the CDR3, the DNA is TGTGCCAGCAGCGCCACTAGATACAATGAGCAGTTCTTC. Translation gives CASSATRYNEQFF. The full variable domain, in which reference TRBV9 and TRBJ2-1 provide the parts outside the CDR3, is DSGVTQTPKHLITATGQRVTLRCSPRSGDLSVYWYQQSLDQGLQFLIQYYNGEERAKGNILERFSAQQFPDLHSELNLSSLELGDSALYFCASSATRYNEQFFGPGTRLTVL.

This chain links TRBV6-6 with TRBJ1-3; D possibly corresponds to TRBD1 (5 bases). This CDR3 region has 15 residues. The germline V gene encodes CDR1 MNHNY and CDR2 SVGAGI (reference sequence). Trimming shortened V by 0 bases and J by 4 bases, and 10 bases separated the two germline ends. For the CDR3, the DNA is TGTGCCAGCAGTTACTCAGGGTCAGGGGGAAACACCATATATTTT. It encodes CASSYSGSGGNTIYF.

The CDR3 here is CASSLLAPGGEETQYF. The CDR3 coding sequence is TGTGCCAGCAGCCTCCTAGCGCCGGGGGGGGAGGAGACCCAGTACTTC. The chain links TRBV14 to TRBJ2-5; 8 bases line up with TRBD2. Germline CDR1 SGHDN, CDR2 FVKESK. The CDR3 is made up of 16 amino acids. J was trimmed by 5 bases and V by 4 bases; bases with no gene match: 12.

The genes are TRBV6-5 and TRBJ1-4; D gene ambiguous. CDR3 length: 12 amino acids. Per germline, CDR1 MNHEY and CDR2 SVGAGI. The V gene lost 8 bases and the J gene lost 7 bases, with 11 bases spanning the gap. CDR3 nucleotide sequence: TGTGCCAGCGCACAGACACGTGAAAAACTGTTTTTT. As protein: CASAQTREKLFF.

The rearrangement joins TRBV6-2 or TRBV6-3 to TRBJ2-2; TRBD2 matches 11 bases. J gave up 0 bases and V 6 bases, and 15 bases lay outside the gene matches. The CDR3 loop spans 20 amino acids. Germline lookup yields CDR1 MNHEY and CDR2 SVGEGT. CDR3 nucleotide sequence: TGTGCCAGCAGCTCAGCCCCTGGGACTAGCGGAGGAACGAACACCGGGGAGCTGTTTTTT. It yields the protein CASSSAPGTSGGTNTGELFF.

The chain has TRBV30 and TRBJ2-2, with 8 bases fitting TRBD2. The germline gives CDR1 GTSNPN, CDR2 SVGIG (reference sequence). The CDR3 loop spans 14 amino acids. With 6 bases clipped from V and 5 bases from J, the junction kept 8 bases outside the gene matches. The CDR3 bases are TGTGCCTGTAACGGGGGGGCCGGGACCGGGGAGCTGTTTTTT. Amino acids: CACNGGAGTGELFF.

The chain has TRBV15 and TRBJ1-2; D is possibly TRBD1 (5 bases). Germline V gene lookup returns CDR1 LNHNV and CDR2 YYDKDF (reference sequence). V lost 1 base, J lost 0 bases, and 15 bases lay in between. CDR3 length equals 17 residues. In nucleotides, the CDR3 is TGTGCCACCAGCAGAGCCGGGACGGGGGTATCTAACTATGGCTACACCTTC. Translated: CATSRAGTGVSNYGYTF.

J is TRBJ2-3 and V is TRBV6-4, with TRBD1 identical over 7 bases. The length of the CDR3 is 14 residues. CDR1 is MRHNA and CDR2 is SNTAGT in the germline V gene. The J segment lost 1 base and the V segment lost 2 bases, leaving 0 bases of the junction unmatched. DNA of the CDR3: TGTGCCAGCAGTGACACAGGGGGCACAGATACGCAGTATTTT. Translated, it gives CASSDTGGTDTQYF.

The CDR3 DNA is TGTGCCAGCAGTTTATCGACTAGCGGGGGACAAGAGACCCAGTACTTC. Encoded protein: CASSLSTSGGQETQYF. The chain joins TRBV27 to TRBJ2-5; 12 bases are a match to TRBD2. The V gene's germline CDR1 is MNHEY and CDR2 SMNVEV (reference sequence). V shed 0 bases and J 2 bases; nucleotides not matched to a gene: 1. This CDR3 has 16 residues.

This clone was observed once. The chain uses TRBV10-3 and TRBJ1-2, with D possibly matching TRBD1 (6 bases). The CDR3 has 13 amino acids. Germline CDR1 ENHRY, CDR2 SYGVKD. The V end was cut by 2 bases, the J end by 8 bases, with 12 bases between. CDR3 amino acids: CAISEAGALGYTF. CDR3 in DNA: TGTGCCATCAGTGAGGCGGGGGCCTTGGGCTACACCTTC.

J is TRBJ2-7 and V is TRBV30; the match to TRBD2 covers 7 bases. The trim removed 3 bases at V and 9 bases at J, leaving 5 bases unmatched. This CDR3 comprises 11 residues. CDR1 GTSNPN and CDR2 SVGIG come from the germline V gene (reference sequence). The chain's CDR3 is CAWRDPSGQYF. The DNA of the CDR3 is TGTGCCTGGAGAGACCCTAGCGGGCAGTACTTC.

The chain is built from TRBV6-6 and TRBJ1-6; unclear D gene. The V gene's germline CDR1 is MNHNY and CDR2 SVGAGI (reference sequence). The V gene lost 6 bases and the J gene lost 9 bases, with 9 bases spanning the gap. The CDR3 runs to 12 residues. CDR3 amino acids: CASRRATSPLHF. The DNA for the CDR3 is TGTGCCAGCAGGAGGGCAACTTCACCCCTCCACTTT.

This rearrangement joins TRBV11-2 to TRBJ2-5, with D possibly TRBD1 on 5 matching bases. There are 14 residues in the CDR3. Germline lookup yields CDR1 SGHAT and CDR2 FQNNGV. Between the trimmed V and J ends, which lost 0 bases and 0 bases, there was a span of 5 bases. CDR3 sequence: CASSLEDNQETQYF. In nucleotides, the CDR3 is TGTGCCAGCAGCTTAGAGGACAACCAAGAGACCCAGTACTTC.

The chain carries TRBV29-1 and TRBJ1-2; 7 positions match TRBD1. The CDR3 runs to 12 residues. V shed 6 bases and J 4 bases; nucleotides not matched to a gene: 5. Germline V gene lookup returns CDR1 SQVTM and CDR2 ANQGSEA. This CDR3 is CSVKDRVYGYTF. CDR3 coding DNA: TGCAGCGTAAAAGACAGGGTCTATGGCTACACCTTC.

The CDR3 spells CASKEAGLGGGQPQHF. The CDR3 region has the DNA TGTGCCAGCAAGGAGGCAGGTTTAGGGGGGGGTCAGCCCCAGCATTTT. The chain joins TRBV28 to TRBJ1-5, with a tentative D call TRBD1 (6 bases). The ends were cut back, 7 bases at V and 6 bases at J, with 22 bases in the middle. Germline values: CDR1 MDHEN, CDR2 SYDVKM. This CDR3 contains 16 residues.

The chain is built from TRBV5-6 and TRBJ2-7; 8 bases are a match to TRBD1. This CDR3 contains 15 residues. The ends lost 5 bases at V and 3 bases at J; junction bases unmatched: 10. CDR1 and CDR2 (germline): SGHDT, YYEEEE. This CDR3 reads CASSWGPGQGYEQYF. In DNA form, the CDR3 reads TGTGCCAGCAGTTGGGGACCAGGACAGGGCTACGAGCAGTACTTC.

This clone showed up just a few times. The V gene is TRBV6-4, the J gene TRBJ2-2; 8 nucleotides align to TRBD1. The CDR3 totals 15 residues. V lost 7 bases and J lost 6; bases outside the gene matches: 10. Germline-derived CDR1 and CDR2 are MRHNA and SNTAGT. The CDR3 DNA follows: TGTGCCAGCACGCTTAGTGACAGGGGATCCGGGGAGCTGTTTTTT. Translating it yields CASTLSDRGSGELFF.

The CDR3 DNA reads TGTGCTTCTGGCGGGGGGGCCTACGAGCAGTACTTC. Residues: CASGGGAYEQYF. This rearrangement joins TRBV12-3 or TRBV12-4 to TRBJ2-7; the match to TRBD2 covers 9 bases. The CDR3 has 12 residues.

For this clone: Other DNA variants within this sample encode the same CDR3. DNA of the CDR3: TGTGCCAGCAGCCCAGGGGGTGATACGCAGTATTTT. Protein: CASSPGGDTQYF. The chain recombines TRBV7-2 with TRBJ2-3, with 7 bases lining up with TRBD1. Unmatched junction bases numbered 2, after V lost 5 bases and J lost 6 bases. The CDR3 has 12 residues. Germline V gene lookup returns CDR1 SGHTA and CDR2 FQGNSA.

The V gene is TRBV3-1 (or the pseudogene TRBV3-2), the J gene TRBJ2-3, with D perhaps TRBD1 (5 bases). Germline loops: CDR1 LGHDT, CDR2 YNNKEL (reference sequence). Trimming took off 0 bases at V and 0 bases at J, with 10 bases between the two ends. This CDR3 comprises 16 residues. This CDR3 reads CASSQEHRKSTDTQYF. The CDR3 DNA reads as TGTGCCAGCAGCCAAGAGCACAGGAAAAGCACAGATACGCAGTATTTT.